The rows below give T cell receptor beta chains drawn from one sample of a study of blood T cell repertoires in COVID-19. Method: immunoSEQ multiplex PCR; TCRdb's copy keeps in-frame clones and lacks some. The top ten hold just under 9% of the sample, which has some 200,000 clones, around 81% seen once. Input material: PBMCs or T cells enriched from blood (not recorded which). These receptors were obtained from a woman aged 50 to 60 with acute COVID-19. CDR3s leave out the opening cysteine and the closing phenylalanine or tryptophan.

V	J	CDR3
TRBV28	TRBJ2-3	ASSAPGTVTDTQY
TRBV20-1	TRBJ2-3	SASVTDTQY
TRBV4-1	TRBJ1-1	ASSQAGGGMNTEAF
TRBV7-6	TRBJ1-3	ASSLTVAGQTSGNTIY
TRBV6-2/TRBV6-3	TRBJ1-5	ASSMTGDFQPQH
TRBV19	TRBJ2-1	ASAKREGQGNEQF
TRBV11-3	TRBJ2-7	ASSFSIGGYEQY
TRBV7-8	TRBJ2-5	ASSLAMTRGETQY
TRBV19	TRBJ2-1	ASSIGGYLDNEQF
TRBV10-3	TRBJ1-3	AISDDRSGSGIY
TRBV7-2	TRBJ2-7	ASSSLTSGGSYEQY
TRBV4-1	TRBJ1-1	ASSQFEGGNTEAF
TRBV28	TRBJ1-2	ASSLPRGYGYT
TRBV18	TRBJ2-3	ASSPLQNTDTQY
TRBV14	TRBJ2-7	ASSHQPTTHEQY
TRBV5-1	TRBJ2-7	ASSLVPTDQNPY
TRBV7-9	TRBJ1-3	ASNRPQGSTGNTIY
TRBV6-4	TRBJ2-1	ASSVRGGVNEQF
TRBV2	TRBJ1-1	ASRALRGANTEAF
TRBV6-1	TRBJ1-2	ASSGSGQGAGGYGYT
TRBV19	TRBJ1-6	ASSDRDSRPLH
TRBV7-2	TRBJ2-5	ASSLGGAGGSQETQY
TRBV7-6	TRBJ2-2	ASSFSSQNTGELF
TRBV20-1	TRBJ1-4	SASTRQGREKLF
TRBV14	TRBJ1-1	ASSRNLHGNTEAF
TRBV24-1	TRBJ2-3	ATSDKLPGQPSDTQY
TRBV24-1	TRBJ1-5	ATSDLSANQPQH
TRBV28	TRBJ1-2	ASSPINYGYT
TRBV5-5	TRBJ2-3	ASSFQGLSRDTQY
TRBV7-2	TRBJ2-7	ASSPTSPSYEQY
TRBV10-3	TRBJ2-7	AISSGSPDWKYEQY
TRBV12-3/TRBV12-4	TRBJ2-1	ASSFDRDREQF
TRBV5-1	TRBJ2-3	ASSLERGGPDTQY
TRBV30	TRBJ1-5	AWSTTGLYQPQH
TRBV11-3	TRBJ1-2	ASSEAGDNYGYT
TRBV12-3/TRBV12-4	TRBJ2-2	ASGTRNTGELF
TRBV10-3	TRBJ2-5	AISGQFQETQY
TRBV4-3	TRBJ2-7	ASSQGAGLAKSEQY
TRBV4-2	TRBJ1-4	ASSQIGQQGEKLF
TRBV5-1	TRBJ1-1	ASSQPDRVGGAF
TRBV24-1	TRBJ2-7	ATSDLKNGGTKQY
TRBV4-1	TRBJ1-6	ASSQEGTGSSYNSPLH
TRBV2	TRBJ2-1	ASNEDRGPYNEQF
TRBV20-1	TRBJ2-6	SASAGGSSGANVLT
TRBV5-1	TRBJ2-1	ASSLVLTGGHNEQF
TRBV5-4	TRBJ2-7	ASSLKTGAIGGDEQY
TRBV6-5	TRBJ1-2	ASRAIGQGYGYT
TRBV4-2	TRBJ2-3	ASSLVSGTGTDTQY
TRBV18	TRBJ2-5	ASSPMLTSGTQETQY
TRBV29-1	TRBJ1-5	SVVTGVNQPQH
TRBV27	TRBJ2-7	ASSFSTGGSYEQY
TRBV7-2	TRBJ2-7	ASSQMAGSVEQY
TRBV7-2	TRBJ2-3	ASSLVPAGGSFTDTQY
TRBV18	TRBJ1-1	ASSSLTGSAKNTEAF
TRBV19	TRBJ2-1	ASSSRPPRGNEQF
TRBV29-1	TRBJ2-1	SVAARGFDNEQF
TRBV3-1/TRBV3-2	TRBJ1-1	ASSQDSGGGGTEAF
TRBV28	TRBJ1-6	ATTEPTGNNSPLH
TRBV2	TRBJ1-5	ASTPDQGSNQPQH